This T cell receptor (beta chain) was documented in a study of shared clonotypes between healthy human individuals. Study in general: The donor pool was made up of two women and a few men aged 18 to 49.

The CDR3 loop spans 18 amino acids. V gave up 2 bases and J gave up 0 bases; unmatched junction bases: 11. Germline CDR1 SGHTA, CDR2 FQGNSA. Investigators divided CD4+ cells into CD45RA+ naive and CD45RA-negative memory subsets. The method was immunoSEQ multiplex PCR; TCRdb's version includes in-frame clones alone and lacks a portion of them. Among about 2.3 million clones listed, about 90% were seen once. The chain has TRBV7-2 and TRBJ2-7; 9 bases fit TRBD2. The TCR originated in a man between 18 and 29 years old in good health. Some clones in this sample may be carry-over from other donors' samples. Sequenced input: naive CD4+ T cells from PBMCs. The subset denotes: CD45RA+ positively selected. CDR3 sequence reads: CASSLKWSSSGASYEQYF. Written as DNA, the CDR3 is TGTGCCAGCAGCTTAAAATGGTCTTCTAGCGGGGCCTCCTACGAGCAGTACTTC.